The 14 T cell receptor beta chains below come from one sample, sequenced in a study of siplizumab effects on memory and regulatory T cells. Sequenced by immunoSEQ multiplex PCR; TCRdb stores in-frame clones only, minus some. The sample records over 100,000 clones, 85% to 95% being singletons. The sample comprised Tregs sorted from blood. The receptors originated from a human donor in good health.

The rearrangement uses TRBV5-1 and TRBJ2-7, with a tentative D call TRBD1 (5 bases). Germline V gene sequence: CDR1 SGHRS, CDR2 YFSETQ. The CDR3 runs 16 residues. Trimming took off 4 bases at V and 5 bases at J, with 22 bases between the two ends. Here the CDR3 reads CASSPGSQGLRHEQYF. For the CDR3, the DNA is TGCGCCAGCAGCCCTGGGTCGCAGGGTCTTCGGCACGAGCAGTACTTC.

V gene TRBV27 combines with J gene TRBJ2-7; possibly TRBD1 for D (6 bases). V lost 6 bases and J lost 5, with 14 bases in between. The CDR3 is 13 residues long. Germline V lookup: CDR1 MNHEY, CDR2 SMNVEV (reference sequence). The CDR3 spells CASSWLGADEQYF. DNA of the CDR3: TGTGCCAGCAGCTGGTTGGGGGCTGACGAGCAGTACTTC.

The V gene is TRBV5-1, the J gene TRBJ1-1; D perhaps matches TRBD1 (6 bases). V lost 6 bases to trimming and J lost 4 bases, with 22 bases between them. Germline V gene sequence: CDR1 SGHRS, CDR2 YFSETQ. The CDR3 is 16 residues long. The CDR3 spells CASTLGGGAQGTEAFF. Written as DNA, the CDR3 is TGCGCCAGCACTCTTGGAGGGGGGGCCCAGGGCACTGAAGCTTTCTTT.

This clone was recorded only once. The chain combines TRBV7-8 with TRBJ1-3, with D unclear. This CDR3 has 15 residues. V gave up 2 bases and J gave up 2 bases, with 10 bases separating them. Germline-derived CDR1 and CDR2 are SGHVS and FQNEAQ. This CDR3 is CASSLFSGAGNTIYF. CDR3 in DNA: TGTGCCAGCAGCTTATTTAGTGGTGCTGGAAACACCATATATTTT.

The chain is built from TRBV18 and TRBJ2-1; D is possibly TRBD1 (6 bases). The CDR3 extends over 15 amino acids. V lost 2 bases and J lost 5, with 13 bases in between. CDR1 and CDR2 (germline): KGHSH, LQKENI. The CDR3 sequence: CASSPTGSSDNEQFF. The CDR3 DNA follows: TGTGCCAGCTCACCAACAGGGAGTAGCGACAATGAGCAGTTCTTC.

The CDR3 reads CASSQQVTEYGYTF. The DNA for the CDR3 is TGTGCCAGCAGTCAACAGGTTACAGAGTATGGCTACACCTTC. The rearrangement links TRBV7-9 to TRBJ1-2; a weak D match, TRBD1 (5 bases). Trimming cost V 6 bases and J 5 bases, with 16 bases left between them. The CDR3 is 14 residues long. Germline lookup yields CDR1 SEHNR and CDR2 FQNEAQ (reference sequence).

The chain is built from TRBV7-8 and TRBJ2-5, with D possibly being TRBD1 or TRBD2 (5 bases each). The CDR3 spans 13 residues. V shed 0 bases and J shed 5 bases, with 7 bases lying between them. The germline CDR1 and CDR2 sequences are SGHVS and FQNEAQ. CDR3 DNA: TGTGCCAGCAGCTTAGCCAGGGAGGAGACCCAGTACTTC. This encodes CASSLAREETQYF.

Concerning this clone itself: The junction shows a germline mismatch at one end, possibly a read error. The chain recombines TRBV30 with TRBJ1-2; 9 nucleotides align to TRBD1. The CDR3 totals 13 residues. Germline V gives CDR1 GTSNPN, CDR2 SVGIG (reference sequence). The CDR3 coding sequence is TGTGCCTGGAGGGGTGACAGGGGGTATGCCTACACCTTC. Protein sequence: CAWRGDRGYAYTF.

The V gene is TRBV5-1, the J gene TRBJ2-4, with a weak D call TRBD2 (5 bases). Germline V lookup: CDR1 SGHRS, CDR2 YFSETQ. This CDR3 is 14 amino acids long. V was pared by 0 bases and J by 9 bases, with 13 bases between. The CDR3 loop is CASSLDTGIGIQYF. CDR3 DNA: TGCGCCAGCAGCTTGGATACCGGGATCGGCATTCAGTACTTC.

J is TRBJ1-4 and V is TRBV5-4; D gene unclear. Germline values: CDR1 SGHNT, CDR2 YYREEE (reference sequence). The CDR3 runs 13 residues. The V end lost 2 bases, the J end lost 5 bases, and 7 bases lay between the germline ends. CDR3 in amino acids: CASSFGENEKLFF. The CDR3 DNA reads as TGTGCCAGCAGCTTTGGCGAAAATGAAAAACTGTTTTTT.

This rearrangement joins TRBV19 to TRBJ2-3; D is undetermined. This CDR3 is built from 17 residues. Trimming pared 3 bases from V and 4 bases from J, leaving 20 bases between. The germline V gene has CDR1 LNHDA and CDR2 SQIVND (reference sequence). CDR3 in amino acids: CASSIHPTSLVADTQYF. The CDR3 bases are TGTGCCAGTAGTATCCACCCGACTTCATTAGTGGCAGATACGCAGTATTTT. The full variable domain, its missing parts supplied by reference TRBV19 and TRBJ2-3, is DGGITQSPKYLFRKEGQNVTLSCEQNLNHDAMYWYRQDPGQGLRLIYYSQIVNDFQKGDIAEGYSVSREKKESFPLTVTSAQKNPTAFYLCASSIHPTSLVADTQYFGPGTRLTVL.

The chain recombines TRBV6-4 with TRBJ2-3; D perhaps matches TRBD2 (5 bases). V was clipped by 1 base and J by 1 base, with 18 bases between them. The CDR3 is 18 residues long. CDR1 is MRHNA, CDR2 SNTAGT, per germline. The CDR3 protein is CASSDFRLAVIRTDTQYF. In nucleotides, the CDR3 is TGTGCCAGCAGTGACTTCCGGCTAGCAGTCATTCGCACAGATACGCAGTATTTT.

This chain joins TRBV4-1 and TRBJ1-5; D uncertain. V was trimmed by 0 bases and J by 7 bases, leaving 13 bases between them. Germline V gene sequence: CDR1 MGHRA, CDR2 YSYEKL. The CDR3 totals 15 residues. The CDR3 region is CASSQELSLKQPQHF. In nucleotides, the CDR3 is TGCGCCAGCAGCCAAGAACTTTCCCTCAAACAGCCCCAGCATTTT.

The chain employs TRBV30 and TRBJ1-3; D ambiguous. The CDR3 has 12 residues. Trimming shortened V by 2 bases and J by 1 base, and 3 bases separated the two germline ends. Per the germline V gene, CDR1 is GTSNPN and CDR2 is SVGIG (reference sequence). CDR3 residues: CAWSRSGNTIYF. DNA of the CDR3: TGTGCCTGGAGTAGATCTGGAAACACCATATATTTT. Full variable domain (missing parts from reference TRBV30 and TRBJ1-3): SQTIHQWPATLVQPVGSPLSLECTVEGTSNPNLYWYRQAAGRGLQLLFYSVGIGQISSEVPQNLSASRPQDRQFILSSKKLLLSDSGFYLCAWSRSGNTIYFGEGSWLTVV.